The 18 T cell receptor beta chains below come from one sample, sequenced in a study of radiotherapy plus CTLA-4 blockade in lung cancer. TCRdb's copy holds only in-frame clones and misses some; the assay was immunoSEQ multiplex PCR. In the table there are tens of thousands of clones, about 80% of which are singletons. Sequenced here: peripheral blood, sampled from a patient treated with radiotherapy plus ipilimumab. The receptor set was obtained from a human donor with non-small cell lung cancer who had stable disease on radiotherapy plus ipilimumab.

The CDR3 spells CASSSEASNSPLHF. The CDR3 DNA reads as TGTGCCAGCAGCTCCGAGGCCAGCAATTCACCCCTCCACTTT. This chain joins TRBV5-8 and TRBJ1-6; D not certain. The CDR3 spans 14 residues. The germline V gene encodes CDR1 SGHTS and CDR2 YDEGEE. Trimming left V 3 bases short and J 7 bases short, with 11 bases between.

This rearrangement joins TRBV29-1 to TRBJ2-7; D gene uncertain. The V and J ends lost 2 bases and 1 base respectively, with 3 bases between them. Germline CDR1 is SQVTM and CDR2 is ANQGSEA. There are 11 residues in the CDR3. CDR3: CSVERSYEQYF. The CDR3 nucleotides read TGCAGCGTTGAACGGTCCTACGAGCAGTACTTC.

V gene TRBV6-1 combines with J gene TRBJ1-1, with unresolved D. The CDR3 length is 13 residues. Looked up from germline, CDR1 is MNHNS and CDR2 is SASEGT. Trimming stripped 6 bases from V and 6 bases from J, with 14 bases between. The CDR3 here is CASSLSFDAEAFF. CDR3 nucleotides: TGTGCCAGCAGCCTAAGTTTCGACGCTGAAGCTTTCTTT.

V gene TRBV6-6 combines with J gene TRBJ1-1, with D perhaps TRBD1 (6 bases). Germline CDR1 is MNHNY and CDR2 is SVGAGI (reference sequence). CDR3 length: 14 residues. Trimming removed 6 bases at V and 4 bases at J, with 15 bases between. The CDR3 here is CASSQGGRATEAFF. In DNA, the CDR3 is TGTGCCAGCAGCCAAGGGGGGCGGGCCACTGAAGCTTTCTTT.

This clone has a single count. V gene TRBV5-1 combines with J gene TRBJ2-2; D not resolved. Germline V CDR1 and CDR2: SGHRS, YFSETQ. V shed 1 base and J shed 2 bases, with 15 bases lying between them. The CDR3 covers 17 residues. The DNA for the CDR3 is TGCGCCAGCAGCTTGTGGATGGTGAGGAGCAACACCGGGGAGCTGTTTTTT. Its translation: CASSLWMVRSNTGELFF.

The rearrangement joins TRBV5-1 to TRBJ1-3; D is ambiguous. The CDR3 is 16 residues long. Deletions cut 2 bases from V and 7 bases from J, with 19 bases between. CDR1 and CDR2 (germline): SGHRS, YFSETQ. The CDR3, as DNA: TGCGCCAGCAGCTTCGCAGGCGCCCAATTTGGGAACACCATATATTTT. It codes for CASSFAGAQFGNTIYF. Filled out from reference TRBV5-1 and TRBJ1-3, the complete variable domain reads KAGVTQTPRYLIKTRGQQVTLSCSPISGHRSVSWYQQTPGQGLQFLFEYFSETQRNKGNFPGRFSGRQFSNSRSEMNVSTLELGDSALYLCASSFAGAQFGNTIYFGEGSWLTVV.

This clone was counted a single time. V and J are TRBV11-2 and TRBJ2-3, with 13 bases matching TRBD2. V was clipped by 6 bases and J by 2 bases; unmatched bases: 11. The CDR3 sequence is 18 residues long. The V gene's germline CDR1 is SGHAT and CDR2 FQNNGV. The CDR3 region is CASSSMRTSGGSTDTQYF. The CDR3 DNA sequence: TGTGCCAGCAGTTCCATGAGGACTAGCGGGGGCTCCACAGATACGCAGTATTTT.

The V gene is TRBV20-1, the J gene TRBJ1-5; D unclear. The CDR3 covers 11 residues. Germline CDR1 reads DFQATT; CDR2 reads SNEGSKA (reference sequence). Trimming took off 3 bases at V and 5 bases at J, with 5 bases between the two ends. The CDR3 coding sequence is TGCAGTGCTAGTGAGGATCAGCCCCAGCATTTT. Residues: CSASEDQPQHF.

The J gene is TRBJ2-7, the V gene TRBV7-6; the D gene is possibly TRBD1 (6 bases). Germline V gene data show CDR1 as SGHVS and CDR2 as FNYEAQ. The CDR3 has 15 residues. Trimming pared 1 base from V and 7 bases from J, leaving 17 bases between. CDR3 DNA: TGTGCCAGCAGCTTAGGTCAGCCATTCCAGGGGGAGCAGTACGTC. Its translation: CASSLGQPFQGEQYV.

The chain employs TRBV5-1 and TRBJ2-3; 9 positions match TRBD2. CDR3 length equals 14 residues. With 5 bases clipped from V and 4 bases from J, the junction kept 5 bases outside the gene matches. Per the germline V gene, CDR1 is SGHRS and CDR2 is YFSETQ. In nucleotides, the CDR3 is TGCGCCAGCAGTAGCGGGGGTAGTCCAGATACGCAGTATTTT. Protein: CASSSGGSPDTQYF.

This chain connects TRBV27 to TRBJ2-3; D unresolved. The CDR3 consists of 13 residues. Between the trimmed V and J ends, which lost 0 bases and 6 bases, there was a span of 7 bases. Germline V CDR1 and CDR2: MNHEY, SMNVEV (reference sequence). The CDR3 reads CASSLSAADTQYF. The CDR3 DNA reads as TGTGCCAGCAGTTTATCTGCCGCGGATACGCAGTATTTT.

V usage is TRBV7-8 and J usage is TRBJ1-5, with TRBD1 identical over 9 bases. Looked up from germline, CDR1 is SGHVS and CDR2 is FQNEAQ. V was pared by 5 bases and J by 4 bases, with 9 bases of the junction left unmatched. The CDR3 contains 16 residues. The CDR3 bases are TGTGCCAGCAGCCTCCTAGGCGGGACAGGGAATCAGCCCCAGCATTTT. This sequence encodes CASSLLGGTGNQPQHF.

This sequence joins TRBV11-2 and TRBJ1-6, with TRBD1 matching over 10 bases. The V gene's germline CDR1 is SGHAT and CDR2 FQNNGV. Trimming took 5 bases from V and 7 from J; bases not matched to a gene: 8. The CDR3 sequence is 16 residues long. Written as DNA, the CDR3 is TGTGCCAGCAGCCCCATGACAGGGGGCGTCAATTCACCCCTCCACTTT. It specifies CASSPMTGGVNSPLHF. Full variable domain (outside the CDR3, taken from reference TRBV11-2 and TRBJ1-6): EAGVAQSPRYKIIEKRQSVAFWCNPISGHATLYWYQQILGQGPKLLIQFQNNGVVDDSQLPKDRFSAERLKGVDSTLKIQPAKLEDSAVYLCASSPMTGGVNSPLHFGNGTRLTVT.

The V call is TRBV19, the J call TRBJ1-5, with a possible D match to TRBD1 (5 bases). The CDR3 extends over 14 amino acids. CDR1 and CDR2 (germline): LNHDA, SQIVND (reference sequence). V was shortened by 7 bases and J by 2 bases, with 12 bases between the two germline ends. The CDR3 sequence: CASTADSGNQPQHF. The CDR3 nucleotides are TGTGCCAGTACCGCCGACAGTGGCAATCAGCCCCAGCATTTT.

The chain combines TRBV6-5 with TRBJ1-4; no firm D call. Trimming left V 9 bases short and J 3 bases short, with 17 bases between. The germline V gene has CDR1 MNHEY and CDR2 SVGAGI. The CDR3 has 15 amino acids. The CDR3 coding sequence is TGTGCCAGTGCCCTAAGCGACGGATCTAATGAAAAACTGTTTTTT. Translating gives CASALSDGSNEKLFF.

The chain combines TRBV6-1 with TRBJ2-7, with TRBD1 identical over 8 bases. The CDR3 covers 14 residues. With V trimmed by 9 bases and J by 3 bases, 10 bases remained unmatched. The V gene's germline CDR1 is MNHNS and CDR2 SASEGT. The CDR3 region has the DNA TGTGCCAGTCGTCGCCCAGGGGGCTTCTACGAGCAGTACGTC. Its protein product is CASRRPGGFYEQYV.

The CDR3, as DNA: TGTGCCCTAAAACAGGGTTGGAATGAGCAGTTCTTC. Amino acid sequence: CALKQGWNEQFF. This chain connects TRBV30 to TRBJ2-1, with D possibly matching TRBD1 (6 bases). Germline loops: CDR1 GTSNPN, CDR2 SVGIG (reference sequence). This CDR3 is 12 amino acids long. V shed 8 bases and J shed 7 bases, with 15 bases lying between them.

Here the CDR3 reads CASSGGQTTNYGYTF. In DNA form, the CDR3 reads TGTGCCAGCAGTGGGGGACAGACCACTAACTATGGCTACACCTTC. V is TRBV6-1 and J is TRBJ1-2; TRBD1 matches at 7 bases. The CDR3 runs to 15 residues. After removal of 4 bases from V and 0 bases from J, the junction contained 5 bases not matched to a gene. Per the germline V gene, CDR1 is MNHNS and CDR2 is SASEGT.